The next 9 T cell receptor beta chains were all read from a single sample in a study of blood T cell repertoires in COVID-19. Only in-frame clones appear in the TCRdb table, and some are missing; sequencing was by immunoSEQ multiplex PCR. The sample holds about 37,000 clones, 80% seen once. Material for sequencing was peripheral blood. The receptors were sampled from a woman in her 70s with acute or convalescent COVID-19.

V usage is TRBV19 and J usage is TRBJ1-6, with D unclear. CDR3 size: 13 residues. Germline assignment: CDR1 LNHDA and CDR2 SQIVND (reference sequence). V was clipped by 6 bases and J by 3 bases, with 6 bases between them. The CDR3 DNA is TGTGCCAGTAGACAGAACTATAATTCACCCCTCCACTTT. As protein: CASRQNYNSPLHF. Drawing the rest from reference TRBV19 and TRBJ1-6, the complete variable domain is DGGITQSPKYLFRKEGQNVTLSCEQNLNHDAMYWYRQDPGQGLRLIYYSQIVNDFQKGDIAEGYSVSREKKESFPLTVTSAQKNPTAFYLCASRQNYNSPLHFGNGTRLTVT.

The chain carries TRBV10-3 and TRBJ2-1, with 12 bases matching TRBD2. This CDR3 contains 17 residues. Germline V lookup: CDR1 ENHRY, CDR2 SYGVKD. The V segment lost 5 bases and the J segment 1 base; nucleotides outside the gene matches: 6. The CDR3 loop reads CAISNLAGGSSYNEQFF. The CDR3 DNA sequence: TGTGCCATCAGTAACCTAGCGGGGGGGAGTTCCTACAATGAGCAGTTCTTC.

This sequence joins TRBV27 and TRBJ1-5, with D maybe TRBD1 (6 bases). From germline, CDR1 is MNHEY and CDR2 SMNVEV (reference sequence). V was pared by 2 bases and J by 4 bases, with 12 bases between. This CDR3 contains 15 residues. The CDR3 protein is CASSLQGTPNQPQHF. The CDR3, as DNA: TGTGCCAGCAGTTTACAGGGGACCCCTAATCAGCCCCAGCATTTT.

The gene calls are TRBV5-5 and TRBJ2-7, with 11 bases fitting TRBD1. The CDR3 length is 15 residues. The germline CDR1 and CDR2 sequences are SGHKS and YYEKEE (reference sequence). The trim removed 4 bases at V and 0 bases at J, leaving 3 bases unmatched. The CDR3 is CASSLGTGGSYEQYF. The DNA for the CDR3 is TGTGCCAGCAGCCTCGGGACAGGGGGCTCCTACGAGCAGTACTTC.

This chain links TRBV5-1 with TRBJ1-1, with TRBD1 matching 7 bases. Looked up from germline, CDR1 is SGHRS and CDR2 is YFSETQ. This CDR3 region has 13 residues. V trimming: 6 bases; J trimming: 4 bases; junction bases outside the gene matches: 6. The CDR3 spells CASNRDSGTEAFF. DNA for the CDR3: TGCGCCAGCAACCGGGACAGCGGCACTGAAGCTTTCTTT.

The chain links TRBV5-1 to TRBJ2-5; 8 bases agree with TRBD1. The CDR3 loop spans 14 amino acids. CDR1 and CDR2 (germline): SGHRS, YFSETQ. Losses at the gene ends were 4 bases for V and 5 bases for J; bases not matched to a gene: 7. CDR3 amino acids: CASSPQGAGETQYF. DNA of the CDR3: TGCGCCAGCAGCCCCCAGGGGGCCGGGGAGACCCAGTACTTC.

This clone has just one count. The chain recombines TRBV3-1 (or the pseudogene TRBV3-2) with TRBJ2-5; TRBD2 matches at 8 bases. The CDR3 sequence is 15 residues long. Germline V gene sequence: CDR1 LGHDT, CDR2 YNNKEL (reference sequence). V gave up 4 bases and J gave up 5 bases; unmatched junction bases: 9. This CDR3 is CASSPMAGGRETQYF. The CDR3 coding sequence is TGTGCCAGCAGCCCCATGGCGGGAGGTCGCGAGACCCAGTACTTC.

The rearrangement joins TRBV4-1 to TRBJ2-3; 7 bases match TRBD2. Germline V gene data show CDR1 as MGHRA and CDR2 as YSYEKL. V lost 5 bases and J lost 1; bases outside the gene matches: 6. The length of the CDR3 is 15 residues. CDR3 sequence: CASSFTSGGTDTQYF. Written as DNA, the CDR3 is TGCGCCAGCAGCTTTACAAGCGGGGGCACAGATACGCAGTATTTT.

The V call is TRBV18, the J call TRBJ2-6, with 10 bases that match TRBD1. CDR1 is KGHSH, CDR2 LQKENI, per germline. Losses at the gene ends were 6 bases for V and 0 bases for J; bases not matched to a gene: 11. The CDR3 is 19 residues long. The CDR3 here is CASSSVGTGVFSGANVLTF. Written as DNA, the CDR3 is TGTGCCAGCTCCTCGGTCGGGACAGGGGTCTTCTCTGGGGCCAACGTCCTGACTTTC.